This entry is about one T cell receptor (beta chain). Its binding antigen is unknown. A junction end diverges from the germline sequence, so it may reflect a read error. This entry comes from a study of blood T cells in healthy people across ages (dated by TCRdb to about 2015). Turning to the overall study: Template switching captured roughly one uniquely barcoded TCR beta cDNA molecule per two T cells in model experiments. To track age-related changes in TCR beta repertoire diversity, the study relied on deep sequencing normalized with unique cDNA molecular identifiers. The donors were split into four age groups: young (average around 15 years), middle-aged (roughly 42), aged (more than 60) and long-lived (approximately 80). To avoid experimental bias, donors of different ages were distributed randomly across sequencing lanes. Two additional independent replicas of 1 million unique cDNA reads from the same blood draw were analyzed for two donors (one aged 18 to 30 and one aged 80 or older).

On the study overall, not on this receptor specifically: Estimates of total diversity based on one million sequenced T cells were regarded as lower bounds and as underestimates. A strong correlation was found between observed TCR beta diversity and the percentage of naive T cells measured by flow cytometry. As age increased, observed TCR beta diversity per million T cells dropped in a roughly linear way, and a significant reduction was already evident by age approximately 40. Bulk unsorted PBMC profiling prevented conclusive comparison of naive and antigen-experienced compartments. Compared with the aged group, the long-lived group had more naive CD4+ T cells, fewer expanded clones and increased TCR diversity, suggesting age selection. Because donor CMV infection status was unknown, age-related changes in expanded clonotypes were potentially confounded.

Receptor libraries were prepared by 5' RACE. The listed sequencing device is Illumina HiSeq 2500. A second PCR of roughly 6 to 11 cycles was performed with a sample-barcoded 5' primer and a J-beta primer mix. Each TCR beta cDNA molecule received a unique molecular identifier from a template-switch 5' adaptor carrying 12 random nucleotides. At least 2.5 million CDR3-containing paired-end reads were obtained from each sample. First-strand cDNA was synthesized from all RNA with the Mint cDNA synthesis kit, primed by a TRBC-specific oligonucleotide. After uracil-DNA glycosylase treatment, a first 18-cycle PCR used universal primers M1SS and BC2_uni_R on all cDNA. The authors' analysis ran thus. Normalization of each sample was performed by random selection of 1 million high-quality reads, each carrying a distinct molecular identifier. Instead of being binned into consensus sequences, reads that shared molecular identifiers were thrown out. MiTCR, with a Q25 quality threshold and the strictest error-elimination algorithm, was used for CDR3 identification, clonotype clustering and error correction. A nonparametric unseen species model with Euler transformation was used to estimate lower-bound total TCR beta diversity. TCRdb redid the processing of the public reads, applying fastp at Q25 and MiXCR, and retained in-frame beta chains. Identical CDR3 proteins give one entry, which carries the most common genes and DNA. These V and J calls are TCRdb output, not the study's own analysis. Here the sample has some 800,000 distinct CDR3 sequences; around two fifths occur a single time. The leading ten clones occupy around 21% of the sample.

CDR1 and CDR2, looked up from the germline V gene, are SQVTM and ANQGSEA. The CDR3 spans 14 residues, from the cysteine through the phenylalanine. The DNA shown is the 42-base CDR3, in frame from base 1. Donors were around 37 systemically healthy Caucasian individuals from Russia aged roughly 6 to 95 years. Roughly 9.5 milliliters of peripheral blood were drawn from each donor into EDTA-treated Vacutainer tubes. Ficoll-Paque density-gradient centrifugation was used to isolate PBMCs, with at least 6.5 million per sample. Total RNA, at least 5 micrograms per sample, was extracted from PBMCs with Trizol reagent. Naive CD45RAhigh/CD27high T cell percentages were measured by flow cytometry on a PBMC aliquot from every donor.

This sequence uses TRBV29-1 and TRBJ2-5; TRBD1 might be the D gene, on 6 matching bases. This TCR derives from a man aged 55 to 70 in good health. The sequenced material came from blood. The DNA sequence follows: TGCCGCGTTAGGGACACGCTGTACCAAGAGACCCAGTACTTC. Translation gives CRVRDTLYQETQYF.